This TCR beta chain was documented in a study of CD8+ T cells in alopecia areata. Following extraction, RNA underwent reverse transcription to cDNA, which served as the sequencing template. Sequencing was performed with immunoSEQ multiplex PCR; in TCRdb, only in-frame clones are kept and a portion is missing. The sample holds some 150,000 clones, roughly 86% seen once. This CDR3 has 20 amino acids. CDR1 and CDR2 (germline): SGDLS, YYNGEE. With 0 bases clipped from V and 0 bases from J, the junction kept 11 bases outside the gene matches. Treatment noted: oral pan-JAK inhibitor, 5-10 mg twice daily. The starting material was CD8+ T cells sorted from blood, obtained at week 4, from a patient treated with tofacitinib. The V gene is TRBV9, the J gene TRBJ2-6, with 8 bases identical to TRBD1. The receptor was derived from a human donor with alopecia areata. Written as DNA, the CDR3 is TGTGCCAGCAGCGTAGACTTCTTCGGGGACAGGACCTCTGGGGCCAACGTCCTGACTTTC. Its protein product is CASSVDFFGDRTSGANVLTF.